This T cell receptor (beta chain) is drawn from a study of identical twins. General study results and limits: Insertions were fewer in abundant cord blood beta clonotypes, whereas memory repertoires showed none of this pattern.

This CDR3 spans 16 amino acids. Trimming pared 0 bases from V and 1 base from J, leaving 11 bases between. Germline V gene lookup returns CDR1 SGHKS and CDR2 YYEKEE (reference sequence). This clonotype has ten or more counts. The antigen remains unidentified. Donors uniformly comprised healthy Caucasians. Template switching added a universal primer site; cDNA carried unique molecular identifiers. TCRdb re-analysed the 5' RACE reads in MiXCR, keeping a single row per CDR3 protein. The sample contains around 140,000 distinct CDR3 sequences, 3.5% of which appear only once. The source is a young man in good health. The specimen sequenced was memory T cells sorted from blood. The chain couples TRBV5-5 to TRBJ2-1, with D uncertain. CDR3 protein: CASSLEERLSYNEQFF. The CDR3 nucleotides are TGTGCCAGCAGCTTGGAAGAGAGACTTTCCTACAATGAGCAGTTCTTC.